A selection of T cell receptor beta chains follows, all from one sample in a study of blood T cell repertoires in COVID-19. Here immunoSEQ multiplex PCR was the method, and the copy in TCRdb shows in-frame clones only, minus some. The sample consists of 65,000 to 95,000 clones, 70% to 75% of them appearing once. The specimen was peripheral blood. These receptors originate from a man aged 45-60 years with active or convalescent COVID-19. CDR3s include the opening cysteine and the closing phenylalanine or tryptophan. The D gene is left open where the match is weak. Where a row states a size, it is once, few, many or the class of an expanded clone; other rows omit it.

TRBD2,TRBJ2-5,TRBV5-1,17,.,TGCGCCAGCAGCTCCGCCTCTGGGCGGGGGTTCCAAGAGACCCAGTACTTC,CASSSASGRGFQETQYF
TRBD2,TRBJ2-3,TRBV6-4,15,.,TGTGCCAGCAGTGACTCTGCTAGCGGGCCAGATACGCAGTATTTT,CASSDSASGPDTQYF
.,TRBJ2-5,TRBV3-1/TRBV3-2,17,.,TGTGCCAGCAGCCAGCCCCAGCGGTGGGTGTACCAAGAGACCCAGTACTTC,CASSQPQRWVYQETQYF
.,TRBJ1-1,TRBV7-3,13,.,TGTGCCAGCAGCCCCGTCTCGAGCACTGAAGCTTTCTTT,CASSPVSSTEAFF
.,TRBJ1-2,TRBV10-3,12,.,TGTGCCATCACCCCCGACTTCTATGGCTACACCTTC,CAITPDFYGYTF
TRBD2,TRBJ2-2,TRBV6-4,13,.,TGTGCCAGCAGTGCGGGGGGGACCGGGGAGCTGTTTTTT,CASSAGGTGELFF
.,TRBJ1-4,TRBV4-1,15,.,TGCGCCAGCAGCCAAGAATGGACAGCTAATGAAAAACTGTTTTTT,CASSQEWTANEKLFF
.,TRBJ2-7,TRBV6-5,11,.,TGTGCCAGCAGTTCCGGGTTCGAGCAGTACTTC,CASSSGFEQYF
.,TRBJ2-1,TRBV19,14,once,TGTGCCAGTAGTACTCGACAGGGAGGAGGTGAGCAGTTCTTC,CASSTRQGGGEQFF
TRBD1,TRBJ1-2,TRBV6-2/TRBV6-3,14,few,TGTGCCAGCAGTCACACGACAGGGTGGGATGGCTACACCTTC,CASSHTTGWDGYTF
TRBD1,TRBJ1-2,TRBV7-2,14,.,TGTGCCAGCAGCGGGGACAGCGCTAACTATGGCTACACCTTC,CASSGDSANYGYTF
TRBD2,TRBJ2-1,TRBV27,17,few,TGTGCCAGCAGTTTATGGTCTGGGCTAGCGGGGGGGCGCGAGCAGTTCTTC,CASSLWSGLAGGREQFF
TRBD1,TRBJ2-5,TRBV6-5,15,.,TGTGCCAGCAGTTACTCGGGACAGGGGAAAGAGACCCAGTACTTC,CASSYSGQGKETQYF
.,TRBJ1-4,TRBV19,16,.,TGTGCCAGCACGCCCCGGTCCTCGACAACTAATGAAAAACTGTTTTTT,CASTPRSSTTNEKLFF
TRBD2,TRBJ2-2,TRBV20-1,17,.,TGCAGTGCTAGTGGCGCGGGGGGGTCTTCGAACACCGGGGAGCTGTTTTTT,CSASGAGGSSNTGELFF
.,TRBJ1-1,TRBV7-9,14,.,TGTGCCAGCAGCTTAGCTGTGGGAGCCTCTGAAGCTTTCTTT,CASSLAVGASEAFF
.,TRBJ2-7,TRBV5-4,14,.,TGTGCCAGCAGCTTGGGACAGAGCTCCTACGAGCAGTACTTC,CASSLGQSSYEQYF
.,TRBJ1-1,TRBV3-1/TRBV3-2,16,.,TGTGCCAGCAGCCCCTACGGGCCGCAGGGCGGGGTGCAAGCTTTCTTT,CASSPYGPQGGVQAFF
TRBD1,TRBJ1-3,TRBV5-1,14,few,TGCGCCAGCAGCTTCGGACAGGGGGCTAACACCATATATTTT,CASSFGQGANTIYF
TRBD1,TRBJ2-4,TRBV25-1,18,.,TGTGCCAGCAGCCCCCCGTGGGGACAGGGGGGGAGGGAAAACATTCAGTACTTC,CASSPPWGQGGRENIQYF
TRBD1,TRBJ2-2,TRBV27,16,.,TGTGCCAGCAGTCCCCGGGGGACAGGGCGAACCGGGGAGCTGTTTTTT,CASSPRGTGRTGELFF
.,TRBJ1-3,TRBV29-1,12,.,TGCAGCCACCGGGACACCGGAAACACCATATATTTT,CSHRDTGNTIYF
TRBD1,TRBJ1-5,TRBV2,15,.,TGTGCCAGCAAAGAGGGGACAGGGGGCTATCAGCCCCAGCATTTT,CASKEGTGGYQPQHF
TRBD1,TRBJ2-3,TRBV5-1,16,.,TGCGCCAGCAGCCCAGGGACAGCGCTATCCACAGATACGCAGTATTTT,CASSPGTALSTDTQYF
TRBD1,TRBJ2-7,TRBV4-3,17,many,TGCGCCAGCAGCCAAGACCTTGAAGGGACAGCGTCCTACGAGCAGTACTTC,CASSQDLEGTASYEQYF
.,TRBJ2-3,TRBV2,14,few,TGTGCCAAAAGAGGGACTCAGATTACAGATACGCAGTATTTT,CAKRGTQITDTQYF
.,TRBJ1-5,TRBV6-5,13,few,TGTGCCAGCAGTCAACAGGGAGGGCAGCCCCAGCATTTT,CASSQQGGQPQHF
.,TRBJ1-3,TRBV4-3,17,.,TGCGCCAGCAGCCAAGGAGGCCCGTTGGGGCCTGGAAACACCATATATTTT,CASSQGGPLGPGNTIYF
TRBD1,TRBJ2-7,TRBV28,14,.,TGTGCCAGCAGTTTCATTGGACAGGGAGGCGAGCAGTACTTC,CASSFIGQGGEQYF
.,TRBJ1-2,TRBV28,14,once,TGTGCCAGCAGTTTAGGGCAGGGGCGGAATGGCTACACCTTC,CASSLGQGRNGYTF
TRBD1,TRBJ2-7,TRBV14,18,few,TGTGCCAGCAGCCAAGGTCTAACCGGGACAGGGTATGGGCGCGAGCAGTACTTC,CASSQGLTGTGYGREQYF
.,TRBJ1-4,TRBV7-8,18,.,TGTGCCAGCAGCTTAGTTCCAGGGGCCCGAGCCCTTAATGAAAAACTGTTTTTT,CASSLVPGARALNEKLFF
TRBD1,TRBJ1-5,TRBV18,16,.,TGTGCCAGCTCCCAAGGGGGGACAGAGAGCAATCAGCCCCAGCATTTT,CASSQGGTESNQPQHF
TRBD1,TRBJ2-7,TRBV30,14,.,TGTGCCAGCGCTACAGGGGGAGACCCCTACGAGCAGTACTTC,CASATGGDPYEQYF
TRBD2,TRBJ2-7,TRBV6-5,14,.,TGTGCCAGCAGCCGACTAGCGGGGAACTACGAGCAGTACTTC,CASSRLAGNYEQYF
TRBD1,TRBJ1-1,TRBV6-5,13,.,TGTGCCAGCAGGAACAGGGGGCACACTGAAGCTTTCTTT,CASRNRGHTEAFF
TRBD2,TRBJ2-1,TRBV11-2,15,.,TGTGCCAGCAGCTTAGATTCTTTGTGGCTAGCGGGGAGGTTCTTC,CASSLDSLWLAGRFF
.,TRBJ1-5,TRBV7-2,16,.,TGTGCCAGCAGCTTAAGGTCGGGATATAGCAATCAGCCCCAGCATTTT,CASSLRSGYSNQPQHF
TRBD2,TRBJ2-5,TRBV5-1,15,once,TGCGCCAGTCGAGAGGCGGGGGGGAGCCAAGAGACCCAGTACTTC,CASREAGGSQETQYF
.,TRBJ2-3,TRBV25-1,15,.,TGTGCCAGCAGTGCTTGGACAACAGCCACAGATACGCAGTATTTT,CASSAWTTATDTQYF
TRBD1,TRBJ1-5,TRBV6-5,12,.,TGTGCCAGCGGACAGGGGCATCAGCCCCAGCATTTT,CASGQGHQPQHF
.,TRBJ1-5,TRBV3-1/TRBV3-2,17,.,TGTGCCAGCTCCCAGCCAGGGCAGGACCGTAGCAATCAGCCCCAGCATTTT,CASSQPGQDRSNQPQHF
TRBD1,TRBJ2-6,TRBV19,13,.,TGTTCAACAGGGGAAACTGGGGCCAACGTCCTGACTTTC,CSTGETGANVLTF
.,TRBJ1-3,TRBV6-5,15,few,TGTGCCAGCAGAGAGGACAGTTTCTCTGGAAACACCATATATTTT,CASREDSFSGNTIYF
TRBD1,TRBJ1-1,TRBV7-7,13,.,TGTGCTAGCAGCCGGGGACAGGGGGCTGAAGCTTTCTTT,CASSRGQGAEAFF
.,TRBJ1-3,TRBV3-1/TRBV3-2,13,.,TGTGCCAGCAGCCTAAGCAGCGGGGACACCATATATTTT,CASSLSSGDTIYF